Sequencing of this TCR beta chain was carried out in a study of T cell changes during pregnancy in multiple sclerosis. This CDR3 spans 15 amino acids. V was clipped by 5 bases and J by 8 bases; unmatched bases: 9. The germline gives CDR1 SNHLY, CDR2 FYNNEI. Produced via immunoSEQ multiplex PCR; TCRdb's table is partial and in-frame only. Of 76,000 or so clones in the sample, roughly 93% were seen once. This TCR was sampled from a female donor in good health, enrolled as a control in a pregnancy study. The rearrangement joins TRBV2 to TRBJ2-3, with 11 bases identical to TRBD2. Specimen: peripheral blood, collected in the second trimester of pregnancy. In DNA, the CDR3 is TGTGCCAGCAGTACCGGGACTAGCGGCCCAGCTACGCAGTATTTT. Translation gives CASSTGTSGPATQYF.